These 3 T cell receptor beta chains originate from one sample sequenced in a study of T cell responses to AZD1222 COVID-19 vaccine. TCRdb's table, derived via immunoSEQ multiplex PCR, lists solely in-frame clones and lacks some. Here the sample spans 25,000 to 35,000 clones, 89% being singletons. The sample consisted of peripheral blood, taken on day 0 of AZD1222 vaccination. Source of these receptors: an adult in good health.

V and J are TRBV4-1 and TRBJ1-2; TRBD1 might be the D (5 bases). The length of the CDR3 is 14 residues. Trimming removed 1 base from V and 0 bases from J, with 6 bases in between. Per the germline V gene, CDR1 is MGHRA and CDR2 is YSYEKL. CDR3: CASSQVQANYGYTF. DNA of the CDR3: TGCGCCAGCAGCCAAGTACAGGCTAACTATGGCTACACCTTC.

The chain is built from TRBV10-1 and TRBJ2-7; D is uncertain. Trimming stripped 0 bases from V and 6 bases from J, with 9 bases between. The CDR3 is made up of 13 amino acids. CDR1 WNHNN and CDR2 SYGVQD come from the germline V gene (reference sequence). The CDR3 nucleotides are TGCGCCAGCAGTGAGTCACCAGCTGCCGAGCAGTACTTC. This gives the protein CASSESPAAEQYF.

The chain couples TRBV29-1 to TRBJ1-2; TRBD1 is a possible D gene (6 bases). Between the trimmed V and J ends, which lost 3 bases and 0 bases, there was a span of 17 bases. The CDR3 spans 16 residues. From germline, CDR1 is SQVTM and CDR2 ANQGSEA. CDR3 in DNA: TGCAGCGTTGATCCCCTGACAGGCCTAGCTAACTATGGCTACACCTTC. This sequence encodes CSVDPLTGLANYGYTF.